The rows below give T cell receptor beta chains drawn from one sample of a study of shared clonotypes between healthy human individuals. Profiling relied on immunoSEQ multiplex PCR, and the TCRdb table lists in-frame clones only, not all of them. The data hold some 2,000,000 clones, with nearly 97% observed a single time. Material for sequencing was naive CD4+ T cells sorted from blood. Every receptor here comes from a young man in good health. Both conserved end residues are part of each CDR3. The order of the fields is clone size, D gene, J gene, V gene, CDR3 protein, CDR3 DNA. D genes are given only for firm matches. For some rows the clone size is stated as once, few or many, or as a class when expanded; others skip it.

clone_size: -
d_call: -
j_call: TRBJ1-4
v_call: TRBV7-2
cdr3_aa: CASSLGGREKLFF
cdr3_nt: TGTGCCAGCAGCTTAGGAGGGCGTGAAAAACTGTTTTTT

clone_size: -
d_call: TRBD2
j_call: TRBJ2-7
v_call: TRBV6-5
cdr3_aa: CASSSLAGPTYEQYF
cdr3_nt: TGTGCCAGCAGTTCTCTAGCGGGACCCACCTACGAGCAGTACTTC

clone_size: once
d_call: -
j_call: TRBJ2-4
v_call: TRBV10-1
cdr3_aa: CASTHGGTKNIQYF
cdr3_nt: TGCGCCAGCACCCACGGCGGGACCAAAAACATTCAGTACTTC

clone_size: -
d_call: -
j_call: TRBJ1-2
v_call: TRBV7-9
cdr3_aa: CASSLSKAGGYTF
cdr3_nt: TGTGCCAGCAGCTTGAGCAAAGCAGGTGGCTACACCTTC

clone_size: -
d_call: -
j_call: TRBJ1-6
v_call: TRBV6-5
cdr3_aa: CASSYVNSPLHF
cdr3_nt: TGTGCCAGCAGTTATGTAAATTCACCCCTCCACTTT

clone_size: -
d_call: -
j_call: TRBJ1-1
v_call: TRBV19
cdr3_aa: CASSVTANTEAFF
cdr3_nt: TGTGCCAGTAGTGTAACAGCGAACACTGAAGCTTTCTTT

clone_size: once
d_call: TRBD1
j_call: TRBJ1-2
v_call: TRBV6-4
cdr3_aa: CASSPTGDGYTF
cdr3_nt: TGTGCCAGCAGTCCGACAGGGGATGGCTACACCTTC

clone_size: -
d_call: TRBD1
j_call: TRBJ1-2
v_call: TRBV15
cdr3_aa: CATSRDEGIQGARYGYTF
cdr3_nt: TGTGCCACCAGCAGAGATGAGGGGATACAGGGGGCTAGGTATGGCTACACCTTC

clone_size: -
d_call: -
j_call: TRBJ2-5
v_call: TRBV29-1
cdr3_aa: CSVRGGFQETQYF
cdr3_nt: TGCAGCGTTAGAGGGGGGTTCCAAGAGACCCAGTACTTC

clone_size: once
d_call: -
j_call: TRBJ2-5
v_call: TRBV18
cdr3_aa: CASSPPGETQYF
cdr3_nt: TGTGCCAGCTCCCCGCCGGGAGAGACCCAGTACTTC

clone_size: -
d_call: TRBD1
j_call: TRBJ1-5
v_call: TRBV6-1
cdr3_aa: CASRERQGGNHQPQHF
cdr3_nt: TGTGCCAGCAGAGAACGACAGGGGGGCAATCATCAGCCCCAGCATTTT

clone_size: -
d_call: -
j_call: TRBJ2-7
v_call: TRBV6-6
cdr3_aa: CASSYEAIYEQYF
cdr3_nt: TGTGCCAGCAGTTACGAGGCTATCTACGAGCAGTACTTC

clone_size: -
d_call: TRBD1
j_call: TRBJ1-1
v_call: TRBV28
cdr3_aa: CASSLLPGQRNTEAFF
cdr3_nt: TGTGCCAGCAGTTTGCTGCCGGGACAGAGGAACACTGAAGCTTTCTTT

clone_size: -
d_call: TRBD1
j_call: TRBJ1-6
v_call: TRBV30
cdr3_aa: CGVTGQGSSPLHF
cdr3_nt: TGTGGCGTTACGGGACAGGGAAGTTCACCCCTCCACTTT

clone_size: -
d_call: -
j_call: TRBJ1-1
v_call: TRBV13
cdr3_aa: CASSKGKNTEAFF
cdr3_nt: TGTGCCAGCAGCAAGGGGAAGAACACTGAAGCTTTCTTT

clone_size: -
d_call: TRBD1
j_call: TRBJ1-2
v_call: TRBV25-1
cdr3_aa: CASSESRAGGYGYTF
cdr3_nt: TGTGCCAGCAGTGAATCGAGGGCAGGGGGCTATGGCTACACCTTC

clone_size: -
d_call: -
j_call: TRBJ1-6
v_call: TRBV27
cdr3_aa: CASSPRGDHNSPLHF
cdr3_nt: TGTGCCAGCAGTCCCCGGGGGGACCATAATTCACCCCTCCACTTT

clone_size: -
d_call: -
j_call: TRBJ1-2
v_call: TRBV27
cdr3_aa: CASSPAPHYGYTF
cdr3_nt: TGTGCCAGCAGCCCCGCCCCCCACTATGGCTACACCTTC

clone_size: -
d_call: TRBD1
j_call: TRBJ2-7
v_call: TRBV6-6
cdr3_aa: CASSRDRTYEQYF
cdr3_nt: TGTGCCAGCAGCCGGGACAGGACTTACGAGCAGTACTTC

clone_size: -
d_call: TRBD1
j_call: TRBJ1-1
v_call: TRBV5-8
cdr3_aa: CASSTRQGRTDTEAFF
cdr3_nt: TGTGCCAGCAGCACTCGACAGGGAAGAACGGACACTGAAGCTTTCTTT

clone_size: -
d_call: -
j_call: TRBJ2-6
v_call: TRBV5-1
cdr3_aa: CASVGLQGPGANVLTF
cdr3_nt: TGCGCCAGCGTAGGGTTACAAGGCCCCGGGGCCAACGTCCTGACTTTC

clone_size: -
d_call: -
j_call: TRBJ2-6
v_call: TRBV7-9
cdr3_aa: CASSTWTDILGSGANVLTF
cdr3_nt: TGTGCCAGCAGCACTTGGACAGATATACTTGGCTCTGGGGCCAACGTCCTGACTTTC

clone_size: -
d_call: -
j_call: TRBJ1-5
v_call: TRBV29-1
cdr3_aa: CSVRSNQPQHF
cdr3_nt: TGCAGCGTGAGATCGAATCAGCCCCAGCATTTT

clone_size: -
d_call: TRBD1
j_call: TRBJ2-5
v_call: TRBV7-2
cdr3_aa: CASSPTGGKRETQYF
cdr3_nt: TGTGCCAGCAGCCCCACAGGGGGCAAAAGGGAGACCCAGTACTTC

clone_size: -
d_call: -
j_call: TRBJ1-6
v_call: TRBV19
cdr3_aa: CASSTENSPLHF
cdr3_nt: TGTGCCAGTAGTACAGAAAATTCACCCCTCCACTTT

clone_size: -
d_call: TRBD2
j_call: TRBJ2-7
v_call: TRBV5-6
cdr3_aa: CASGTSGRADEQYF
cdr3_nt: TGTGCCAGTGGGACTAGCGGGAGGGCCGATGAGCAGTACTTC

clone_size: -
d_call: -
j_call: TRBJ2-1
v_call: TRBV6-1
cdr3_aa: CASSEVGPPDNEQFF
cdr3_nt: TGTGCCAGCAGTGAAGTAGGTCCTCCGGACAATGAGCAGTTCTTC

clone_size: -
d_call: TRBD2
j_call: TRBJ2-2
v_call: TRBV2
cdr3_aa: CASRTSGVGTGELFF
cdr3_nt: TGTGCCAGCAGAACTAGCGGGGTCGGGACCGGGGAGCTGTTTTTT

clone_size: -
d_call: TRBD1
j_call: TRBJ2-2
v_call: TRBV2
cdr3_aa: CAIGGQVNTGELFF
cdr3_nt: TGTGCCATCGGGGGACAGGTGAACACCGGGGAGCTGTTTTTT

clone_size: few
d_call: -
j_call: TRBJ1-2
v_call: TRBV10-3
cdr3_aa: CAISDRANYGYTF
cdr3_nt: TGTGCCATCAGTGATAGAGCTAACTATGGCTACACCTTC

clone_size: once
d_call: TRBD2
j_call: TRBJ2-3
v_call: TRBV4-2
cdr3_aa: CASGVAGGNTDTQYF
cdr3_nt: TGTGCCAGCGGGGTAGCGGGGGGGAACACAGATACGCAGTATTTT

clone_size: once
d_call: -
j_call: TRBJ1-3
v_call: TRBV5-1
cdr3_aa: CASSPLRTDSGNTIYF
cdr3_nt: TGCGCCAGCAGCCCCCTGAGGACAGATTCTGGAAACACCATATATTTT

clone_size: -
d_call: -
j_call: TRBJ2-3
v_call: TRBV2
cdr3_aa: CASSRGGLGDTQYF
cdr3_nt: TGTGCCAGCAGCCGAGGGGGTCTGGGTGATACGCAGTATTTT

clone_size: -
d_call: -
j_call: TRBJ1-1
v_call: TRBV5-6
cdr3_aa: CASSLERGQGKPPREAFF
cdr3_nt: TGTGCCAGCAGCTTGGAACGAGGGCAGGGAAAACCGCCTAGGGAAGCTTTCTTT

clone_size: -
d_call: TRBD2
j_call: TRBJ2-5
v_call: TRBV7-2
cdr3_aa: CASSRLAGISGTQYF
cdr3_nt: TGTGCCAGCAGCCGACTAGCGGGAATCTCAGGGACCCAGTACTTC

clone_size: -
d_call: TRBD2
j_call: TRBJ2-3
v_call: TRBV7-8
cdr3_aa: CAIAPRLAGAIDTQYF
cdr3_nt: TGTGCCATTGCCCCAAGACTAGCGGGAGCTATAGATACGCAGTATTTT

clone_size: -
d_call: -
j_call: TRBJ2-7
v_call: TRBV6-5
cdr3_aa: CASSYGLWGSYEQYF
cdr3_nt: TGTGCCAGCAGCTACGGTCTGTGGGGCTCCTACGAGCAGTACTTC

clone_size: -
d_call: TRBD1
j_call: TRBJ2-4
v_call: TRBV6-1
cdr3_aa: CATATGKVGIQYF
cdr3_nt: TGTGCCACCGCGACAGGGAAGGTGGGCATTCAGTACTTC

clone_size: -
d_call: TRBD1
j_call: TRBJ1-5
v_call: TRBV28
cdr3_aa: CASRDGTGEQPQHF
cdr3_nt: TGTGCCAGTCGTGATGGGACAGGGGAACAGCCCCAGCATTTT

clone_size: -
d_call: -
j_call: TRBJ1-6
v_call: TRBV30
cdr3_aa: CAWRPGASRTLHF
cdr3_nt: TGTGCCTGGCGACCAGGGGCGAGTAGGACCCTCCACTTT

clone_size: -
d_call: TRBD1
j_call: TRBJ1-3
v_call: TRBV6-6
cdr3_aa: CASSSPGTVDSNTIYF
cdr3_nt: TGTGCCAGCAGTTCCCCAGGGACAGTGGATAGTAACACCATATATTTT

clone_size: -
d_call: -
j_call: TRBJ1-2
v_call: TRBV5-1
cdr3_aa: CASSLALESNYGYTF
cdr3_nt: TGCGCCAGCAGCTTGGCCTTAGAGTCTAACTATGGCTACACCTTC

clone_size: -
d_call: TRBD2
j_call: TRBJ2-1
v_call: TRBV7-2
cdr3_aa: CASSAYPLAPGGNEQFF
cdr3_nt: TGTGCCAGCAGCGCTTACCCACTAGCGCCGGGTGGGAATGAGCAGTTCTTC

clone_size: once
d_call: TRBD2
j_call: TRBJ2-1
v_call: TRBV11-2
cdr3_aa: CASVHAGEDEQFF
cdr3_nt: TGTGCCAGCGTACACGCGGGGGAGGATGAGCAGTTCTTC

clone_size: -
d_call: -
j_call: TRBJ2-7
v_call: TRBV6-1
cdr3_aa: CASSLSGEQYF
cdr3_nt: TGTGCCAGCAGCCTTTCGGGCGAGCAGTACTTC

clone_size: -
d_call: -
j_call: TRBJ1-3
v_call: TRBV6-5
cdr3_aa: CASSQRVAGNTIYF
cdr3_nt: TGTGCCAGCAGTCAGAGGGTTGCAGGAAACACCATATATTTT

clone_size: -
d_call: -
j_call: TRBJ2-3
v_call: TRBV10-3
cdr3_aa: CAISDKSRQRSGSTDTQYF
cdr3_nt: TGTGCCATCAGTGATAAATCACGACAGCGGTCAGGAAGCACAGATACGCAGTATTTT